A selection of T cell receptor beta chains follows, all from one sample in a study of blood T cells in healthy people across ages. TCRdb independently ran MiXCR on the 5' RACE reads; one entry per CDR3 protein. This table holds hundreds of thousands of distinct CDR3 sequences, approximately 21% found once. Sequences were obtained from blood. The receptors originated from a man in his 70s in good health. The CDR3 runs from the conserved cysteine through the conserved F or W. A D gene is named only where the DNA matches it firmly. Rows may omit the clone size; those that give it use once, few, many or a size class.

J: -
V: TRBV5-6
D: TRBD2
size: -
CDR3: CASSRGTSGKHQFF

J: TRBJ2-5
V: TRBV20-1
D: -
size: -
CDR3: CSANSLQETQYF

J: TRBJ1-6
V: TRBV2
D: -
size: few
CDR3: CASSEARSGRTHF

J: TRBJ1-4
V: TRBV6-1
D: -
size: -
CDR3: CASTQLNEKLFF

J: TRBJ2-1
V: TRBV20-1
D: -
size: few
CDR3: CSASDSASRPTREQFF

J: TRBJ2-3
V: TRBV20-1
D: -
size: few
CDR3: CSAGPSTDTQYF

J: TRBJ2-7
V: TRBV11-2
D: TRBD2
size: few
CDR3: CASSPGTSGRYEQYF

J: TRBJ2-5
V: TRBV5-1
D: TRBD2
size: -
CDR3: CASSSGGSVQETQYF

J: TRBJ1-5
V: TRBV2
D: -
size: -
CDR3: CASSGGPGSQPQHF

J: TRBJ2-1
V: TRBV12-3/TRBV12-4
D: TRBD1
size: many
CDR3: CASSSPGQGVNEQFF

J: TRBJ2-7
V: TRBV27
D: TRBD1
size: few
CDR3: CASSPGQGIDEQYF

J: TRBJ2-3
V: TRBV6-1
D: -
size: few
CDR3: CASSELASSTDTQYF

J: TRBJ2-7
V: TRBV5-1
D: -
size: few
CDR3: CASSSRQELSYEQYF

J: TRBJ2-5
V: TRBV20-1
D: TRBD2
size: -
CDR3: CSASIRDYEQYF

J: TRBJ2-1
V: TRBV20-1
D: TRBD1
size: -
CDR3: CSAKDRSSYNEQFF

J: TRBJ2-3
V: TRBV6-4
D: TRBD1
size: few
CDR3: CASSEQGTGTDTQYF

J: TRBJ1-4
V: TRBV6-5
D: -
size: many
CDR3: CASRRDTSNEKLFF

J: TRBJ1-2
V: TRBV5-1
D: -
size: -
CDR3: CASSSSSSGRAGGYTF

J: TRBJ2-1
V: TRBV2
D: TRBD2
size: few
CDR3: CASTPGLAGYPSYNEQFF

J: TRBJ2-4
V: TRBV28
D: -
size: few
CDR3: CASSLTAQNIQYF

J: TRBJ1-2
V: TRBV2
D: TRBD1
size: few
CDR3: CASRGDRGLGIGYTF

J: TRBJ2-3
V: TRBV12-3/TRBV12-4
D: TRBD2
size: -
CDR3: CASSSVAGAITDAQYF

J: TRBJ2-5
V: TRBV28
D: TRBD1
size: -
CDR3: CASSPHRGEKETRYF

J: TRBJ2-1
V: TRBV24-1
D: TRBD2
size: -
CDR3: CATSAGGPYNEQFF

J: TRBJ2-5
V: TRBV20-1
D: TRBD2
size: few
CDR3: CSATSRGGSVGQYF

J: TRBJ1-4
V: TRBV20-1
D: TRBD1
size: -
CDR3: CSAAPGTGLEKLFF

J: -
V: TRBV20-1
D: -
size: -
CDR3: CSAPTGTYIEQYF

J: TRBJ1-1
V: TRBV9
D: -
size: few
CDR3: CVSSVEQAGFTEAFF

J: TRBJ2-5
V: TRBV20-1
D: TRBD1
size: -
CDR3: CSSIDRVGFVETQYF

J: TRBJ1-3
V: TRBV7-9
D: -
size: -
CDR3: CASSLFGISGNTIYF

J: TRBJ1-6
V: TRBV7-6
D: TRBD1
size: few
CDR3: CASSKDRGSPLHF

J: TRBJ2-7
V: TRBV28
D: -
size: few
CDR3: CASSLSGSTYEQYF

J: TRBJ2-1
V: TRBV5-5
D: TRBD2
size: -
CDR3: CASSLRLAGGGDEQFF

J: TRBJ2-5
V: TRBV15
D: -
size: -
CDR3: CATSRDKRPETQYF

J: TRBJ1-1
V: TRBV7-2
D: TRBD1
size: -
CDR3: CASTNSPGGNTEAFF

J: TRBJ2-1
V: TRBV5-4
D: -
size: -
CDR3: CASSLDWGSYNEQFF

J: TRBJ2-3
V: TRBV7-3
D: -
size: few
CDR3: CASSLTGSGLGGTQYF

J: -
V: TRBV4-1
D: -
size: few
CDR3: CASSPSGVSSYEQYF

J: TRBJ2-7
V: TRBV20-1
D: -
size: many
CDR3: CSARRQISYEQYF

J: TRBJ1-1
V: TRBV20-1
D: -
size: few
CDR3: CSARDGGALNTEAFF

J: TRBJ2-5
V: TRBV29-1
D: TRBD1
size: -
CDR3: CSVKDRGQETQYF

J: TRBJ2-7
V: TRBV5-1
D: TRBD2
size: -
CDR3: CASSLRLADPSFKYF

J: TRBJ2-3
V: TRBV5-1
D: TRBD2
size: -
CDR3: CASSLEPSGGTDTQYF

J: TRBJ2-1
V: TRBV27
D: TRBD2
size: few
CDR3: CASSPQPGTSGRNNEQFF

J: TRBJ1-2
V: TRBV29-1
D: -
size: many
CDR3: CSVGPVGGYTF

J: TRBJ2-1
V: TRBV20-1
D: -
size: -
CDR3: CSVREEGVGYNEQFF

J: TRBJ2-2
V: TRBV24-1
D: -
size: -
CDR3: CATSDGQPNTGELFF

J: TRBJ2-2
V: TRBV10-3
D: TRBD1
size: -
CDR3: CAISEDRVDTGELFF

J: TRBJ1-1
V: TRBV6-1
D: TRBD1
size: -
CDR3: CASSEARTGEDTEAFF